This T cell receptor beta chain was identified during a study of T cells in Graves' hyperthyroidism and ophthalmopathy (dated by TCRdb to between 2018 and 2021). In the study overall: A discovery cohort of roughly 100 patients, roughly 45 with Graves' ophthalmopathy and 55 to 60 with stable Graves' hyperthyroidism, was used to find distinguishing TCR V-J signatures. Whether ophthalmopathy could be predicted prospectively was tested in an independent validation cohort made up of 18 to 20 hyperthyroidism patients plus 17 patients who later progressed to ophthalmopathy. The 100 or so discovery patients were randomly split 7:3 into training and test sets. Thyroid tissue and blood T-cell repertoires from several Graves' hyperthyroidism patients were also compared in the study. After sampling, hyperthyroidism patients received methimazole starting at 30 mg daily, and ophthalmopathy patients received high-dose intravenous methylprednisolone. According to the paper, TCR Vbeta CDR3 sequencing was carried out on 135 peripheral blood samples, which came from 40 to 45 ophthalmopathy, under 80 hyperthyroidism and about 17 progressor patients.

In the germline V gene, CDR1 corresponds to MNHEY and CDR2 to SVGAGI. The CDR3 contains 14 residues, cysteine and phenylalanine counted. Left in the record is the CDR3 DNA by itself, 42 bases read in frame from the first base. V sheds 7 bases and J sheds 6 bases, leaving 18 bases between their ends. This clonotype was recorded once. This clone's antigen is unknown. No qualities accompany the bases; no much larger clone lies one base away. One read alone lends weak support. Beyond this particular receptor, the publication reports: A model built on a 13 V-J signature distinguished ophthalmopathy from stable hyperthyroidism, reaching around 90% sensitivity and approximately 81% specificity in cross-validation and 80%/75% in testing. Sample size was not statistically predetermined, and investigators were not blinded to group allocation. Blood samples also contained most of the expanded thyroid clonotypes (frequency above 0.001), which suggests that blood repertoires may reflect thyroid immune responses. In validation, the model predicted progression to ophthalmopathy with 55% to 71% sensitivity and less than 75% specificity, a median of 6.5 months before onset.

TCR beta CDR3 regions were amplified from RNA transcripts. The TCR CDR3 was subjected to a first round of RT-PCR using the HTBI primer set and the Qiagen OneStep RT-PCR kit. The libraries were constructed in a second round of multiplex PCR and then size-selected and purified. The libraries were sequenced on an Illumina HiSeq2000 using paired-end 100 bp reads. In the source study's methods: SOAPnuke was used to process the raw data, removing reads that contained adapters or uncalled bases, had a mean Phred below 15, or lacked an exact match to the constant primer or identifier. High-quality paired reads were merged using COPE v1.2.5, and each unique nucleotide sequence was defined as a clonotype. MiTCR v1.1 was used to align clonotypes to the IMGT TRBV, TRBD and TRBJ reference segments. The analysis was restricted to V-J combinations with a frequency above 0.0001, which together covered 99% to 99.2% of the repertoires. A TCS score was defined as the ratio between F50 (clonal expansion) and ExV (chaos), using BLOSUM62-based TCRdist between CDR3 peptides within each V-J. Welch's t-statistics and random forest reduced roughly 530 V-J features to 13, which were used in a naive Bayes classifier (R e1071). The similarity between thyroid and blood repertoires was quantified using the Morisita-Horn index. Clones were called with MiXCR by TCRdb after fastp trimmed the public reads at Q25, and only in-frame beta chains were retained. CDR3 protein duplicates are merged, each entry listing the most common genes and DNA. The V and J calls were not made by the authors but by TCRdb's processing. Present in this sample are about 570,000 distinct CDR3 sequences, approximately 44% of which were seen just once. The ten largest clones take up 15% to 20% of the sample.

The study excluded patients with uncontrolled infections, other autoimmune diseases, pregnancy or lactation. Diagnoses were based on clinical symptoms, serum thyroxine and TRAb, thyroid ultrasound and orbital computed tomography. Total RNA was extracted with Trizol reagent, and quality was checked on an Agilent 2100 Bioanalyzer. The clonotype comes from an adult woman with Graves' disease, either hyperthyroidism or ophthalmopathy (not recorded which). The chain was built from TRBV6-5 and TRBJ1-2, and possibly TRBD1, on 6 matching bases. The sample was peripheral blood or thyroid tissue (not recorded which). This receptor has the CDR3 CASTRGLDTHGYTF. Here is the DNA: TGTGCCAGCACGCGGGGGCTTGACACTCATGGCTACACCTTC.